This passage covers 18 T cell receptor beta chains from one sample sequenced in a study of OX40 agonist ivuxolimab in advanced cancers. Some clones are missing from TCRdb's copy, which holds only in-frame ones; the method was immunoSEQ multiplex PCR. The table has around 62,000 clones, roughly 87% seen once; the top ten hold 4.5% to 6%. The input for sequencing was CD4+ or CD8+ T cells sorted from blood, taken in a trial of the OX40 agonist ivuxolimab. These receptors came from an adult with an advanced solid tumor such as melanoma, head and neck, liver or kidney cancer.

This chain uses TRBV6-6 with TRBJ1-1; no firm D call. Germline CDR1 MNHNY, CDR2 SVGAGI (reference sequence). V lost 5 bases, J lost 2 bases, and 15 bases lay in between. The CDR3 runs 15 residues. DNA for the CDR3: TGTGCCAGCAGTGCTCGTACCAGAGAAAACACTGAAGCTTTCTTT. Translated, it gives CASSARTRENTEAFF.

This clone has just one count. The V call is TRBV19, the J call TRBJ2-3; 11 positions match TRBD2. Germline V gene sequence: CDR1 LNHDA, CDR2 SQIVND (reference sequence). The CDR3 is 13 residues long. Trimming removed 6 bases from V and 10 bases from J; junction bases left unmatched: 6. CDR3 in DNA: TGTGCCAGTAGCCTAGCGGGGGGTATTCCGCAGTATTTT. This sequence encodes CASSLAGGIPQYF.

The chain couples TRBV6-1 to TRBJ1-4; D might be TRBD1 (6 bases). The CDR3 runs 13 residues. Germline V gives CDR1 MNHNS, CDR2 SASEGT. V lost 6 bases, J lost 5 bases, and 10 bases lay in between. CDR3 residues: CASRGQINEKLFF. CDR3 nucleotides: TGTGCCAGCAGAGGACAGATCAATGAAAAACTGTTTTTT.

The chain joins TRBV9 to TRBJ2-7; D is undetermined. Between the trimmed V and J ends, which lost 4 bases and 0 bases, there was a span of 11 bases. The CDR3 runs to 14 residues. Germline CDR1 SGDLS, CDR2 YYNGEE. DNA for the CDR3: TGTGCCAGCAGCCCTAGGACGAGCTCCTACGAGCAGTACTTC. This encodes CASSPRTSSYEQYF.

This clone was observed once. The CDR3 coding sequence is TGCGCCAGCAGCCAAGGTGGCGGGGCGAACACCGGGGAGCTGTTTTTT. It specifies CASSQGGGANTGELFF. The gene calls are TRBV4-3 and TRBJ2-2; tentatively, D is TRBD2 (6 bases). The length of the CDR3 is 16 residues. Germline lookup yields CDR1 LGHNA and CDR2 YSLEER. The germline V and J ends were trimmed by 1 base and 0 bases, with 9 bases remaining between them.

This chain uses TRBV15 with TRBJ2-7; D is uncertain. CDR1 is LNHNV, CDR2 YYDKDF, per germline (reference sequence). The CDR3 length is 13 residues. With 0 bases removed from V and 6 bases from J, the gap between germline ends came to 9 bases. Here the CDR3 DNA reads TGTGCCACCAGCAGAGATCTCCGGAGCGAGCAGTACTTC. Translated: CATSRDLRSEQYF. Full variable domain (missing parts from reference TRBV15 and TRBJ2-7): DAMVIQNPRYQVTQFGKPVTLSCSQTLNHNVMYWYQQKSSQAPKLLFHYYDKDFNNEADTPDNFQSRRPNTSFCFLDIRSPGLGDTAMYLCATSRDLRSEQYFGPGTRLTVT.

This chain uses TRBV7-9 with TRBJ2-7; no clear D. The CDR3 covers 12 residues. The V end was cut by 6 bases, the J end by 0 bases, with 6 bases between. Per the germline V gene, CDR1 is SEHNR and CDR2 is FQNEAQ (reference sequence). CDR3 region: CASSYSSYEQYV. In DNA, the CDR3 is TGTGCCAGCAGTTACAGCTCCTACGAGCAGTACGTC.

This clone was seen a handful of times. The chain employs TRBV7-9 and TRBJ2-7; tentative D call: TRBD2 (6 bases). Germline V CDR1 and CDR2: SEHNR, FQNEAQ (reference sequence). V was clipped by 5 bases and J by 4 bases, with 9 bases between them. CDR3 length: 12 amino acids. CDR3 residues: CASSRGGYEQYF. For the CDR3, the DNA is TGTGCCAGCAGCCGTGGGGGGTACGAGCAGTACTTC.

This chain joins TRBV27 and TRBJ1-1; D not certain. V was cut by 2 bases and J by 5 bases, with 9 bases left in between. The CDR3 contains 13 residues. Germline lookup yields CDR1 MNHEY and CDR2 SMNVEV (reference sequence). Written as DNA, the CDR3 is TGTGCCAGCAGTTTACGGGGTAATACTGAAGCTTTCTTT. This sequence encodes CASSLRGNTEAFF.

This chain joins TRBV27 and TRBJ2-3; the D is unclear. The ends were cut back, 6 bases at V and 2 bases at J, with 12 bases in the middle. The length of the CDR3 is 14 residues. Germline lookup yields CDR1 MNHEY and CDR2 SMNVEV (reference sequence). The CDR3: CASSPGPYTDTQYF. In nucleotides, the CDR3 is TGTGCCAGCAGCCCCGGACCGTACACAGATACGCAGTATTTT.

V usage is TRBV9 and J usage is TRBJ1-1, with unresolved D. V lost 0 bases, J lost 8 bases, and 8 bases lay in between. The germline V gene encodes CDR1 SGDLS and CDR2 YYNGEE. This CDR3 is built from 12 residues. The CDR3 protein is CASSVASGEAFF. The CDR3 bases are TGTGCCAGCAGCGTAGCTAGTGGAGAAGCTTTCTTT.

V and J are TRBV5-1 and TRBJ2-2; perhaps TRBD1 as D (5 bases). Germline V CDR1 and CDR2: SGHRS, YFSETQ. Trimming removed 2 bases at V and 3 bases at J, with 11 bases between. The CDR3 consists of 15 residues. The CDR3 protein is CASSFRQRYTGELFF. For the CDR3, the DNA is TGCGCCAGCAGCTTCAGACAGAGATACACCGGGGAGCTGTTTTTT.

This chain joins TRBV18 and TRBJ2-2; TRBD2 might be the D (6 bases). Germline values: CDR1 KGHSH, CDR2 LQKENI. The V and J ends lost 3 bases and 3 bases respectively, with 11 bases between them. The CDR3 has 15 residues. CDR3 sequence (DNA): TGTGCCAGCTCACCTCCGGGACTGGACACCGGGGAGCTGTTTTTT. Translating gives CASSPPGLDTGELFF.

The rearrangement uses TRBV29-1 and TRBJ2-3; 12 bases are a match to TRBD2. This CDR3 has 16 amino acids. The V and J ends lost 3 bases and 4 bases, in that order; junction bases with no gene match: 8. CDR1 is SQVTM, CDR2 ANQGSEA, per germline. This chain's CDR3 is CSVDPSGGAEADTQYF. The CDR3 nucleotides read TGCAGCGTTGATCCTAGCGGGGGGGCCGAGGCAGATACGCAGTATTTT.

The rearrangement joins TRBV4-1 to TRBJ2-2; TRBD1 matches 10 bases. The germline V gene has CDR1 MGHRA and CDR2 YSYEKL. With V trimmed by 2 bases and J by 7 bases, 7 bases remained unmatched. The CDR3 runs to 16 residues. The CDR3 region has the DNA TGCGCCAGCAGCCAACAACCGGGACAGGGGCACGGGGAGCTGTTTTTT. Its protein is CASSQQPGQGHGELFF.

The chain combines TRBV2 with TRBJ2-4; D remains unclear. Deletions cut 8 bases from V and 0 bases from J, with 8 bases between. The CDR3 is 13 residues long. Germline lookup yields CDR1 SNHLY and CDR2 FYNNEI. CDR3 DNA: TGTGCCAGCTGCAGAATAGCCAAAAACATTCAGTACTTC. Amino acids: CASCRIAKNIQYF.

This clone occurred once. The V call is TRBV7-2, the J call TRBJ1-4; the D is unclear. This CDR3 has 13 amino acids. CDR1 SGHTA and CDR2 FQGNSA come from the germline V gene. The V gene lost 5 bases and the J gene lost 8 bases, with 12 bases spanning the gap. The CDR3 sequence is CASSQWGREKLFF. DNA for the CDR3: TGTGCCAGCAGCCAATGGGGTAGGGAAAAACTGTTTTTT.

This chain links TRBV9 with TRBJ2-3; 10 bases map to TRBD2. Per germline, CDR1 SGDLS and CDR2 YYNGEE. The J segment lost 1 base and the V segment lost 4 bases, leaving 12 bases of the junction unmatched. The CDR3 is made up of 18 amino acids. For the CDR3, the DNA is TGTGCCAGCAGCCAACGGAGGCTAGCGGGAGAGGGCACAGATACGCAGTATTTT. It codes for CASSQRRLAGEGTDTQYF.